This TCR beta chain was sequenced for a study of cytomegalovirus exposure and HLA in healthy donors. Study outcomes and limitations: Cytomegalovirus-associated status was assigned to about 160 TCR beta chains. Segments of the TCR beta V type were, in most cases, productive about 90% or about 30% of the time in an earlier analysis. In a later analysis, HLA-associated TCR beta chains were more clonally expanded than equally common others.

60 Vbeta and 13 Jbeta primers were used in PCR. As originally analysed: Among the unique TCR beta chains that a later analysis counted, about 81 million in all, about 11 million were shared. Clones were read by immunoSEQ multiplex PCR, and TCRdb kept only the in-frame ones, dropping some. V and J calls and clone size follow that table, whereas D and trimming were derived from the DNA. The data hold 250,000 to 350,000 clones, with around 86% observed a single time. V lost 3 bases, J lost 5 bases, and 10 bases lay in between. Germline assignment: CDR1 WSHSY and CDR2 SAAADI. The CDR3 has 13 amino acids. Points on this clone: The antigen remains undetermined.

The chain combines TRBV10-2 with TRBJ1-1; D not certain. The sequence came from a man aged 35 to 55 in good health and CMV-seropositive. Specimen: PBMCs. The chain's CDR3 is CASSEFPGTEAFF. The CDR3 nucleotides are TGCGCCAGCAGTGAATTCCCGGGGACTGAAGCTTTCTTT.